Listed below are T cell receptor beta chains from one sample, sequenced in a study of blood T cell repertoires in COVID-19. Clones were sequenced by immunoSEQ multiplex PCR, and TCRdb holds only the in-frame ones, with some missing. Seen here are around 100,000 clones, about 83% observed once, and the top ten hold more than 9%. Sequenced sample: peripheral blood. Receptors were obtained from a man aged 40-50 years with active or convalescent COVID-19. The CDR3 runs from the conserved cysteine through the conserved F or W. D genes are given only for firm matches. Rows may omit the clone size; those that give it use once, few, many or a size class.

CDR3 length: 15
V gene: TRBV7-9
clone size: .
D gene: .
J gene: TRBJ2-5
CDR3 protein: CASSFGSHPKETQYF
CDR3 DNA: TGTGCCAGCAGTTTTGGTAGTCACCCCAAAGAGACCCAGTACTTC

CDR3 length: 15
V gene: TRBV2
clone size: .
D gene: TRBD1
J gene: TRBJ2-2
CDR3 protein: CASIPRQGDTGELFF
CDR3 DNA: TGTGCCAGCATCCCCAGACAGGGGGACACCGGGGAGCTGTTTTTT

CDR3 length: 15
V gene: TRBV6-1
clone size: .
D gene: .
J gene: TRBJ1-1
CDR3 protein: CASSEAAGRGTEAFF
CDR3 DNA: TGTGCCAGCAGTGAAGCAGCAGGGCGTGGGACTGAAGCTTTCTTT

CDR3 length: 15
V gene: TRBV5-4
clone size: .
D gene: .
J gene: TRBJ1-2
CDR3 protein: CASSLFSAVNYGYTF
CDR3 DNA: TGTGCCAGCAGCTTGTTCTCCGCAGTTAACTATGGCTACACCTTC

CDR3 length: 15
V gene: TRBV10-3
clone size: .
D gene: TRBD1
J gene: TRBJ1-2
CDR3 protein: CAISFRTGGADGYTF
CDR3 DNA: TGTGCCATCAGTTTTAGGACAGGGGGCGCGGATGGCTACACCTTC

CDR3 length: 13
V gene: TRBV2
clone size: .
D gene: .
J gene: TRBJ1-4
CDR3 protein: CASLRASNEKLFF
CDR3 DNA: TGTGCCAGCCTCAGGGCATCGAATGAAAAACTGTTTTTT

CDR3 length: 12
V gene: TRBV7-2
clone size: few
D gene: .
J gene: TRBJ2-3
CDR3 protein: CASSSFADTQYF
CDR3 DNA: TGTGCCAGCAGCTCCTTCGCAGATACGCAGTATTTT

CDR3 length: 16
V gene: TRBV5-8
clone size: .
D gene: .
J gene: TRBJ2-6
CDR3 protein: CASSPGLPRGANVLTF
CDR3 DNA: TGTGCCAGCAGCCCGGGACTGCCTCGAGGGGCCAACGTCCTGACTTTC

CDR3 length: 14
V gene: TRBV5-1
clone size: .
D gene: .
J gene: TRBJ1-1
CDR3 protein: CASSKQNSNTEAFF
CDR3 DNA: TGCGCCAGCAGCAAACAGAACTCCAACACTGAAGCTTTCTTT

CDR3 length: 13
V gene: TRBV6-5
clone size: once
D gene: .
J gene: TRBJ2-5
CDR3 protein: CASSHGSVETQYF
CDR3 DNA: TGTGCCAGCAGTCACGGGAGCGTGGAGACCCAGTACTTC

CDR3 length: 14
V gene: TRBV4-1
clone size: .
D gene: .
J gene: TRBJ2-2
CDR3 protein: CASSQPSNTGELFF
CDR3 DNA: TGCGCCAGCAGCCAACCCAGTAACACCGGGGAGCTGTTTTTT

CDR3 length: 15
V gene: TRBV7-2
clone size: once
D gene: .
J gene: TRBJ2-3
CDR3 protein: CASSLVGLSTDTQYF
CDR3 DNA: TGTGCCAGCAGCTTAGTCGGGTTGAGCACAGATACGCAGTATTTT

CDR3 length: 16
V gene: TRBV3-1/TRBV3-2
clone size: .
D gene: .
J gene: TRBJ1-4
CDR3 protein: CASRDRGGGANEKLFF
CDR3 DNA: TGTGCCAGCAGGGATAGGGGCGGGGGTGCGAATGAAAAACTGTTTTTT

CDR3 length: 12
V gene: TRBV12-5
clone size: .
D gene: TRBD1
J gene: TRBJ1-1
CDR3 protein: CASGPDRASPFF
CDR3 DNA: TGTGCTAGTGGTCCGGACAGGGCTTCGCCTTTCTTT

CDR3 length: 13
V gene: TRBV12-3/TRBV12-4
clone size: .
D gene: .
J gene: TRBJ1-1
CDR3 protein: CASTPDMNTEAFF
CDR3 DNA: TGTGCCAGCACCCCGGACATGAACACTGAAGCTTTCTTT

CDR3 length: 16
V gene: TRBV5-8
clone size: .
D gene: TRBD1
J gene: TRBJ2-5
CDR3 protein: CASSLLRTGVTETQYF
CDR3 DNA: TGTGCCAGCAGCCTCCTCCGGACAGGTGTTACCGAGACCCAGTACTTC

CDR3 length: 14
V gene: TRBV11-2
clone size: once
D gene: .
J gene: TRBJ2-5
CDR3 protein: CASSSGRGSETQYF
CDR3 DNA: TGTGCCAGCAGCTCAGGCAGGGGTTCGGAGACCCAGTACTTC

CDR3 length: 14
V gene: TRBV27
clone size: .
D gene: TRBD1
J gene: TRBJ1-1
CDR3 protein: CASSSDRTSTEAFF
CDR3 DNA: TGTGCCAGCAGTTCGGACAGGACCTCCACTGAAGCTTTCTTT

CDR3 length: 16
V gene: TRBV7-9
clone size: few
D gene: .
J gene: TRBJ2-5
CDR3 protein: CASSLGISGEQETQYF
CDR3 DNA: TGTGCCAGCAGCTTAGGGATTTCCGGGGAACAAGAGACCCAGTACTTC

CDR3 length: 14
V gene: TRBV5-1
clone size: .
D gene: .
J gene: TRBJ2-1
CDR3 protein: CASSLGEKNNEQFF
CDR3 DNA: TGCGCCAGCAGCTTGGGGGAGAAAAACAATGAGCAGTTCTTC

CDR3 length: 12
V gene: TRBV6-5
clone size: .
D gene: .
J gene: TRBJ1-1
CDR3 protein: CASSYGAGEAFF
CDR3 DNA: TGTGCCAGCAGTTACGGAGCGGGTGAAGCTTTCTTT

CDR3 length: 15
V gene: TRBV18
clone size: .
D gene: .
J gene: TRBJ1-4
CDR3 protein: CASSPPRETNEKLFF
CDR3 DNA: TGTGCCAGCTCACCACCGAGGGAGACTAATGAAAAACTGTTTTTT

CDR3 length: 11
V gene: TRBV3-1/TRBV3-2
clone size: .
D gene: .
J gene: TRBJ2-1
CDR3 protein: CASSLNNEQFF
CDR3 DNA: TGTGCCAGCAGCCTAAACAATGAGCAGTTCTTC

CDR3 length: 13
V gene: TRBV2
clone size: .
D gene: .
J gene: TRBJ1-5
CDR3 protein: CASSFNSNQPQHF
CDR3 DNA: TGTGCCAGCAGTTTCAATAGCAATCAGCCCCAGCATTTT

CDR3 length: 17
V gene: TRBV15
clone size: .
D gene: TRBD1
J gene: TRBJ2-3
CDR3 protein: CATSASSGQRWEGTQYF
CDR3 DNA: TGTGCCACCAGCGCCTCATCGGGACAGCGCTGGGAAGGGACGCAGTATTTT

CDR3 length: 14
V gene: TRBV6-6
clone size: few
D gene: .
J gene: TRBJ1-6
CDR3 protein: CASSSTEYNSPLHF
CDR3 DNA: TGTGCCAGCAGTTCGACAGAATATAATTCACCCCTCCACTTT

CDR3 length: 13
V gene: TRBV30
clone size: few
D gene: TRBD1
J gene: TRBJ1-1
CDR3 protein: CAWTRQGNTEAFF
CDR3 DNA: TGTGCCTGGACAAGACAGGGAAATACTGAAGCTTTCTTT

CDR3 length: 16
V gene: TRBV19
clone size: .
D gene: .
J gene: TRBJ2-2
CDR3 protein: CASSIGGKGDTGELFF
CDR3 DNA: TGTGCCAGTAGTATAGGGGGGAAGGGGGACACCGGGGAGCTGTTTTTT

CDR3 length: 15
V gene: TRBV2
clone size: once
D gene: .
J gene: TRBJ1-5
CDR3 protein: CASSEEGWSNQPQHF
CDR3 DNA: TGTGCCAGCAGTGAGGAGGGATGGAGCAATCAGCCCCAGCATTTT

CDR3 length: 15
V gene: TRBV2
clone size: .
D gene: .
J gene: TRBJ2-5
CDR3 protein: CASSEAGGAQETQYF
CDR3 DNA: TGTGCCAGCAGTGAAGCAGGAGGGGCTCAAGAGACCCAGTACTTC

CDR3 length: 13
V gene: TRBV12-3/TRBV12-4
clone size: once
D gene: .
J gene: TRBJ1-1
CDR3 protein: CASSPQGRAEAFF
CDR3 DNA: TGTGCCAGCAGCCCACAGGGAAGGGCTGAAGCTTTCTTT

CDR3 length: 17
V gene: TRBV27
clone size: .
D gene: TRBD1
J gene: TRBJ1-1
CDR3 protein: CASSLSPGQGLNTEAFF
CDR3 DNA: TGTGCCAGCAGTTTATCCCCCGGACAGGGATTGAACACTGAAGCTTTCTTT

CDR3 length: 17
V gene: TRBV7-2
clone size: .
D gene: .
J gene: TRBJ2-6
CDR3 protein: CASSPKWTVSGANVLTF
CDR3 DNA: TGTGCCAGCAGCCCAAAATGGACAGTCTCTGGGGCCAACGTCCTGACTTTC

CDR3 length: 16
V gene: TRBV6-6
clone size: few
D gene: TRBD1
J gene: TRBJ1-3
CDR3 protein: CASSYDQGAVWNTIYF
CDR3 DNA: TGTGCCAGCAGTTACGATCAGGGGGCTGTGTGGAACACCATATATTTT

CDR3 length: 14
V gene: TRBV6-5
clone size: .
D gene: TRBD1
J gene: TRBJ1-3
CDR3 protein: CASSDKSGGYTIYF
CDR3 DNA: TGTGCCAGCAGCGATAAGTCAGGGGGTTACACCATATATTTT

CDR3 length: 16
V gene: TRBV6-5
clone size: .
D gene: TRBD1
J gene: TRBJ2-7
CDR3 protein: CASSYSMRQGAHEQYF
CDR3 DNA: TGTGCCAGCAGTTACTCGATGAGACAGGGGGCCCACGAGCAGTACTTC

CDR3 length: 13
V gene: TRBV6-2/TRBV6-3
clone size: .
D gene: .
J gene: TRBJ2-1
CDR3 protein: CASSHNTGTGQFF
CDR3 DNA: TGTGCCAGCAGTCACAACACCGGTACGGGGCAGTTCTTC

CDR3 length: 19
V gene: TRBV5-4
clone size: .
D gene: .
J gene: TRBJ2-3
CDR3 protein: CASSSPGPRTPLPTDTQYF
CDR3 DNA: TGTGCCAGCAGCTCCCCCGGTCCAAGGACACCATTACCCACAGATACGCAGTATTTT

CDR3 length: 15
V gene: TRBV5-1
clone size: .
D gene: TRBD1
J gene: TRBJ2-1
CDR3 protein: CASSIGTGKGDEQFF
CDR3 DNA: TGCGCCAGCAGCATCGGGACAGGGAAGGGTGATGAGCAGTTCTTC

CDR3 length: 15
V gene: TRBV5-6
clone size: .
D gene: TRBD1
J gene: TRBJ2-2
CDR3 protein: CASSKPGQTSGELFF
CDR3 DNA: TGTGCCAGCAGCAAACCGGGACAGACGTCCGGGGAGCTGTTTTTT

CDR3 length: 14
V gene: TRBV7-2
clone size: .
D gene: .
J gene: TRBJ2-7
CDR3 protein: CASSLVRGTYEQYF
CDR3 DNA: TGTGCCAGCAGCTTAGTACGCGGAACCTACGAGCAGTACTTC

CDR3 length: 15
V gene: TRBV10-3
clone size: .
D gene: .
J gene: TRBJ2-7
CDR3 protein: CAISESGGPSGEQYF
CDR3 DNA: TGTGCCATCAGTGAGTCCGGGGGGCCTTCGGGTGAGCAGTACTTC

CDR3 length: 16
V gene: TRBV4-1
clone size: .
D gene: TRBD1
J gene: TRBJ1-4
CDR3 protein: CASSQDPGQGNEKLFF
CDR3 DNA: TGCGCCAGCAGCCAAGATCCGGGACAGGGGAATGAAAAACTGTTTTTT

CDR3 length: 15
V gene: TRBV2
clone size: .
D gene: TRBD1
J gene: TRBJ2-1
CDR3 protein: CASSRQGATYNEQFF
CDR3 DNA: TGTGCCAGCAGCCGACAGGGGGCCACCTACAATGAGCAGTTCTTC

CDR3 length: 15
V gene: TRBV7-3
clone size: .
D gene: .
J gene: TRBJ2-5
CDR3 protein: CASSRLGQGYETQYF
CDR3 DNA: TGTGCCAGCAGCCGTCTGGGACAAGGGTATGAGACCCAGTACTTC

CDR3 length: 18
V gene: TRBV25-1
clone size: once
D gene: TRBD2
J gene: TRBJ2-2
CDR3 protein: CASSGGLAGATNTGELFF
CDR3 DNA: TGTGCCAGCAGTGGAGGACTAGCGGGGGCCACGAACACCGGGGAGCTGTTTTTT

CDR3 length: 17
V gene: TRBV27
clone size: .
D gene: TRBD1
J gene: TRBJ1-6
CDR3 protein: CASSPRQGSSYNSPLHF
CDR3 DNA: TGTGCCAGCAGTCCGAGACAGGGGAGCTCCTATAATTCACCCCTCCACTTT

CDR3 length: 20
V gene: TRBV7-3
clone size: .
D gene: TRBD2
J gene: TRBJ2-3
CDR3 protein: CASSAKPPRVAGGRTDTQYF
CDR3 DNA: TGTGCCAGCAGCGCAAAACCCCCCAGAGTAGCGGGGGGGCGAACAGATACGCAGTATTTT

CDR3 length: 11
V gene: TRBV7-9
clone size: once
D gene: .
J gene: TRBJ1-1
CDR3 protein: CASSLVGVAFF
CDR3 DNA: TGTGCCAGCAGCTTAGTAGGGGTAGCTTTCTTT

CDR3 length: 19
V gene: TRBV7-9
clone size: .
D gene: .
J gene: TRBJ1-2
CDR3 protein: CASSLPTGRAVTSSYGYTF
CDR3 DNA: TGTGCCAGCAGCTTACCGACAGGCCGGGCGGTAACTAGTAGCTATGGCTACACCTTC

CDR3 length: 13
V gene: TRBV19
clone size: few
D gene: TRBD1
J gene: TRBJ1-5
CDR3 protein: CASRDRGNQPQHF
CDR3 DNA: TGTGCCAGTAGAGACAGGGGCAATCAGCCCCAGCATTTT

CDR3 length: 13
V gene: TRBV6-5
clone size: few
D gene: .
J gene: TRBJ1-1
CDR3 protein: CASRLELNTEAFF
CDR3 DNA: TGTGCCAGCAGGCTCGAACTAAACACTGAAGCTTTCTTT